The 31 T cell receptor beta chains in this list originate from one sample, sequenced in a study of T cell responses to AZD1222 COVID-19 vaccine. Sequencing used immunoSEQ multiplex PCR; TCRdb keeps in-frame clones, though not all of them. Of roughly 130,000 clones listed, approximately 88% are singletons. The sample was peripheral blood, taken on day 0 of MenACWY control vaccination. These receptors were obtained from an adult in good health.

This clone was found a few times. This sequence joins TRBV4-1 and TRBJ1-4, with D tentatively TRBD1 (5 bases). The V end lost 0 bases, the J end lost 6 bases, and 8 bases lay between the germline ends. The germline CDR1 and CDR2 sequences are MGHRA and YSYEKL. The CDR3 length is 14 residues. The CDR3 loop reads CASSQDTGYEKLFF. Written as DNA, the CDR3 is TGCGCCAGCAGCCAAGATACAGGCTATGAAAAACTGTTTTTT.

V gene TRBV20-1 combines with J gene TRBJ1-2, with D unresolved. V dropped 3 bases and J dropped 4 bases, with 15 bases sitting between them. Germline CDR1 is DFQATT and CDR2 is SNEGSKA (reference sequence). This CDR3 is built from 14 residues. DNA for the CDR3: TGCAGTGCTAGTGGGCAGGTTAGCGTCTATGGCTACACCTTC. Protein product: CSASGQVSVYGYTF.

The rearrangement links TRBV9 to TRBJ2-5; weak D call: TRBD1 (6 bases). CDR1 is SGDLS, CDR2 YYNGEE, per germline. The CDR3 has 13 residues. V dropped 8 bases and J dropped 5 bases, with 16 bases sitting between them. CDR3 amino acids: CASGGSPGETQYF. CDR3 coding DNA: TGTGCCAGTGGGGGCAGCCCTGGGGAGACCCAGTACTTC.

In DNA form, the CDR3 reads TGTGCCAGCACTGACAGGGACAATGCCAATGAGCAGTTCTTC. This sequence encodes CASTDRDNANEQFF. The rearrangement uses TRBV9 and TRBJ2-1; 7 nucleotides agree with TRBD1. From germline, CDR1 is SGDLS and CDR2 YYNGEE. V was clipped by 6 bases and J by 6 bases; unmatched bases: 9. This CDR3 contains 14 residues.

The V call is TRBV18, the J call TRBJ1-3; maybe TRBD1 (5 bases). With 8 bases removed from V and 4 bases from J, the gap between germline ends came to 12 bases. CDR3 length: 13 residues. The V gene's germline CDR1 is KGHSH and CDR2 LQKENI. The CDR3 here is CASGTDIGNTIYF. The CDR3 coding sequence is TGTGCCAGCGGGACGGACATAGGAAACACCATATATTTT.

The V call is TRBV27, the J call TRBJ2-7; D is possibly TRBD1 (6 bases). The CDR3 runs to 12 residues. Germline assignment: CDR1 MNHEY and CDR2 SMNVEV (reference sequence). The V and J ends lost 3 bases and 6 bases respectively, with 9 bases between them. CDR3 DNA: TGTGCCAGCAGTTTCCTCAGGGGCGAGCAGTACTTC. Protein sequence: CASSFLRGEQYF.

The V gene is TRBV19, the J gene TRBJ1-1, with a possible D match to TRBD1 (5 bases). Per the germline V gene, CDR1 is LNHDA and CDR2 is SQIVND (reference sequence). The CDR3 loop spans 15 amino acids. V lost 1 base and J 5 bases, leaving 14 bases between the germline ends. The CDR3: CASSIGWGKRTEAFF. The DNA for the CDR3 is TGTGCCAGTAGTATAGGATGGGGGAAGAGGACTGAAGCTTTCTTT.

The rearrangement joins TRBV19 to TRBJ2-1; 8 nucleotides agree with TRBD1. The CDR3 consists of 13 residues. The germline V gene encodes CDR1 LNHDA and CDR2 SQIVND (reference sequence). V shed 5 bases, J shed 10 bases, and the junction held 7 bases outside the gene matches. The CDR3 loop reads CASSASTGGEQFF. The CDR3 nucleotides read TGTGCCAGTAGTGCCTCTACAGGGGGAGAGCAGTTCTTC.

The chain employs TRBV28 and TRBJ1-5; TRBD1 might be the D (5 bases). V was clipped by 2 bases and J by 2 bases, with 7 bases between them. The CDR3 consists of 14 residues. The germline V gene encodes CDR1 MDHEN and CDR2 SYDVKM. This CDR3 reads CASSLGGGNQPQHF. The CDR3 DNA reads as TGTGCCAGCAGTTTAGGGGGTGGCAATCAGCCCCAGCATTTT.

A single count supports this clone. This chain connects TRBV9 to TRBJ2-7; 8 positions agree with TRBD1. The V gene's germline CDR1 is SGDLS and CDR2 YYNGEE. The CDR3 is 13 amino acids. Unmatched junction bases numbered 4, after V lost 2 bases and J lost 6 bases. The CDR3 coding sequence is TGTGCCAGCAGCGTCGGACAGGGTCGCGAGCAGTACTTC. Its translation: CASSVGQGREQYF.

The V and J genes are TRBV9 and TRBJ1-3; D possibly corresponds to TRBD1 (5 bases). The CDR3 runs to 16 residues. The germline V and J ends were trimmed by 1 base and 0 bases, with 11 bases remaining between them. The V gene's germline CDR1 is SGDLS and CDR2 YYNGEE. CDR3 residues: CASSVKQDPSGNTIYF. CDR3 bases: TGTGCCAGCAGCGTAAAACAGGACCCCTCTGGAAACACCATATATTTT.

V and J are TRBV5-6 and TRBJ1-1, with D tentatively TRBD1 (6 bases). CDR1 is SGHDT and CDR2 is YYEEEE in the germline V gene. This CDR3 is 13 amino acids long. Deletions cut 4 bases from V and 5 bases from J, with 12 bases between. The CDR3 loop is CASSVQGWTEAFF. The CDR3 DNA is TGTGCCAGCAGCGTTCAGGGGTGGACTGAAGCTTTCTTT.

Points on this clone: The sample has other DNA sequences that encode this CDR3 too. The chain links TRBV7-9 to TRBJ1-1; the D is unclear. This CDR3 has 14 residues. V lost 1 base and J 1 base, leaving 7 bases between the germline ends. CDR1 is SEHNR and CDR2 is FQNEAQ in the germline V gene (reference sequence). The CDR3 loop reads CASSLGGGNTEAFF. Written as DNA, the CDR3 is TGTGCCAGCAGCTTAGGGGGAGGGAACACTGAAGCTTTCTTT.

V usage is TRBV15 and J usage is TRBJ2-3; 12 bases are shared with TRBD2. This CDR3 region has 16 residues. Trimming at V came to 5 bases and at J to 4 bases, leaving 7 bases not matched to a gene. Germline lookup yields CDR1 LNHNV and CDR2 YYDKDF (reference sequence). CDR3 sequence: CATSSSGRAIADTQYF. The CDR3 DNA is TGTGCCACCAGCTCTAGCGGGAGGGCCATAGCAGATACGCAGTATTTT.

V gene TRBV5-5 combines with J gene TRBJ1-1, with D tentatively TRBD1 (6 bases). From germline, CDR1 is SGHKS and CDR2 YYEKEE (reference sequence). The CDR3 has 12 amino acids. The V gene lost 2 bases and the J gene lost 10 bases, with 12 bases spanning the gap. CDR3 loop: CASSFLPGVAFF. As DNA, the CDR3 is TGTGCCAGCAGCTTTCTTCCAGGGGTAGCTTTCTTT.

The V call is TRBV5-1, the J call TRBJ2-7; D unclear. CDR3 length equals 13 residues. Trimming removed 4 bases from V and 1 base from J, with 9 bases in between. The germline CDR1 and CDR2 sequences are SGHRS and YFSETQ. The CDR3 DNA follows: TGCGCCAGCAGCCCCATGGGGTCCTACGAGCAGTACTTC. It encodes CASSPMGSYEQYF.

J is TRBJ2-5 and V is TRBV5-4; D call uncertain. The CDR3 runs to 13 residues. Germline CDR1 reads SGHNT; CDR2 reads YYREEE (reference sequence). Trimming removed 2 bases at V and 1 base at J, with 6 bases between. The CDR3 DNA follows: TGTGCCAGCAGCTTCGCCCCCCAAGAGACCCAGTACTTC. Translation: CASSFAPQETQYF. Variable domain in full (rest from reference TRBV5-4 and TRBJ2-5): ETGVTQSPTHLIKTRGQQVTLRCSSQSGHNTVSWYQQALGQGPQFIFQYYREEENGRGNFPPRFSGLQFPNYSSELNVNALELDDSALYLCASSFAPQETQYFGPGTRLLVL.

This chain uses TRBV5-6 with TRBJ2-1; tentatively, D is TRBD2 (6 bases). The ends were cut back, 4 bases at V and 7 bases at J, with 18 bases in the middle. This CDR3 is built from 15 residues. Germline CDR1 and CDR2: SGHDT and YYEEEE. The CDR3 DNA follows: TGTGCCAGCAGCCCACCTAGGAGGGCGAGGAATGAGCAGTTCTTC. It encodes CASSPPRRARNEQFF. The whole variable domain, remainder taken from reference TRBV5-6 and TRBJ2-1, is DAGVTQSPTHLIKTRGQQVTLRCSPKSGHDTVSWYQQALGQGPQFIFQYYEEEERQRGNFPDRFSGHQFPNYSSELNVNALLLGDSALYLCASSPPRRARNEQFFGPGTRLTVL.

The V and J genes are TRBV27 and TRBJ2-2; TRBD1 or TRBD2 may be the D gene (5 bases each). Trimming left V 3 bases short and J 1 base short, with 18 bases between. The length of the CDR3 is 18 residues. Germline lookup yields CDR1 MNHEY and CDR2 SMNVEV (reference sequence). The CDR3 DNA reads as TGTGCCAGCAGTTTGAAGTTTACCGGGACGAGGAACACCGGGGAGCTGTTTTTT. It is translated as CASSLKFTGTRNTGELFF.

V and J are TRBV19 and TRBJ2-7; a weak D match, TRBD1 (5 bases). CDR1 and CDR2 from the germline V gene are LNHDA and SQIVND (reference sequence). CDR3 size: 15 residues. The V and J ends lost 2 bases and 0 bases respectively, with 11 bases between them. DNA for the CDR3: TGTGCCAGTAGTATACAGGGTTGGAGCTCCTACGAGCAGTACTTC. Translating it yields CASSIQGWSSYEQYF.

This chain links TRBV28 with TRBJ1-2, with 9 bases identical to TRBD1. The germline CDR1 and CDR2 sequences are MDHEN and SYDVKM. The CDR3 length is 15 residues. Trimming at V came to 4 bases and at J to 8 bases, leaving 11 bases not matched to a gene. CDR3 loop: CASSSDRGNYGGYTF. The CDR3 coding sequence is TGTGCCAGCAGTTCGGACAGGGGTAACTACGGAGGCTACACCTTC.

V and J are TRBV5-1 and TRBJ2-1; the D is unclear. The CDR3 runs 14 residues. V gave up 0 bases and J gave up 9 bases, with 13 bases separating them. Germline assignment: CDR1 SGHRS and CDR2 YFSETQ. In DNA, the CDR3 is TGCGCCAGCAGCTTGGAACCAGATTCCGGTGAGCAGTTCTTC. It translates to CASSLEPDSGEQFF.

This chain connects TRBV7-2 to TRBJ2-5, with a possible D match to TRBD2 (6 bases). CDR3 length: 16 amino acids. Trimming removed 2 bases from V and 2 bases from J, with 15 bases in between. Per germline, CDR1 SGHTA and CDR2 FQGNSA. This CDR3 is CASSLHLRGGQETQYF. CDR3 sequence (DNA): TGTGCCAGCAGCTTACACTTACGTGGGGGGCAAGAGACCCAGTACTTC.

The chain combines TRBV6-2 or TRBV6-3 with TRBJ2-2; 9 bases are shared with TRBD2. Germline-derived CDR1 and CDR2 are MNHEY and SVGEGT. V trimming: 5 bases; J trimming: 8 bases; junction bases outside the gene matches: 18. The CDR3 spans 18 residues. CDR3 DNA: TGTGCCAGCAGTCGTATTAGCGGGAGTCCTCGGATGAGTGGGGAGCTGTTTTTT. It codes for CASSRISGSPRMSGELFF.

DNA of the CDR3: TGTGCCAGCAGCCATGACAGCGCCGGGGAGCTGTTTTTT. Translated: CASSHDSAGELFF. This chain joins TRBV12-3 or TRBV12-4 and TRBJ2-2; TRBD1 might be the D (5 bases). The CDR3 is 13 amino acids. V lost 6 bases to trimming and J lost 6 bases, with 11 bases between them.

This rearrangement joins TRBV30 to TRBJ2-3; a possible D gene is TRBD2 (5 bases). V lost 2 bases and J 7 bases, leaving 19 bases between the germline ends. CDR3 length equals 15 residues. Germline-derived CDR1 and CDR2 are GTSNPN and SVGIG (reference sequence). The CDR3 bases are TGTGCCTGGAGTCCCCGTATGTGGGAGACGTATACGCAGTATTTT. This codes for CAWSPRMWETYTQYF.

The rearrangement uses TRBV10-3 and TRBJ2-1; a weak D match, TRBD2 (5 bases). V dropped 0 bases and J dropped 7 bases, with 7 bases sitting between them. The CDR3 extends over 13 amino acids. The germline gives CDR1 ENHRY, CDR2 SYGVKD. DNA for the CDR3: TGTGCCATCAGTGAGTCGGGAGCTAATGAGCAGTTCTTC. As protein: CAISESGANEQFF.

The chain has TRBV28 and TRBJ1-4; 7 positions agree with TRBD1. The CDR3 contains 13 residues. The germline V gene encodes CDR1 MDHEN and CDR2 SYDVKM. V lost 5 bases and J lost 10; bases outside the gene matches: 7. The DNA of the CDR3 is TGTGCCAGCAGTCCGAACACAGGGGTAAAACTGTTTTTT. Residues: CASSPNTGVKLFF.

The CDR3: CASSSRTGGDTF. CDR3 in DNA: TGTGCCAGCAGCTCGCGGACGGGCGGTGACACCTTC. The V and J genes are TRBV5-4 and TRBJ1-2; no firm D call. Germline CDR1 is SGHNT and CDR2 is YYREEE (reference sequence). This CDR3 contains 12 residues. V lost 3 bases and J lost 12, with 15 bases in between.

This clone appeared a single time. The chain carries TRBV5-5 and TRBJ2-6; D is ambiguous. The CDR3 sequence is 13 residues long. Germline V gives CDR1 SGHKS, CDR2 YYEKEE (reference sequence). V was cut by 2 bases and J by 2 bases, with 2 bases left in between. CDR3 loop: CASSLAGANVLTF. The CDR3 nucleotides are TGTGCCAGCAGCTTAGCTGGGGCCAACGTCCTGACTTTC.

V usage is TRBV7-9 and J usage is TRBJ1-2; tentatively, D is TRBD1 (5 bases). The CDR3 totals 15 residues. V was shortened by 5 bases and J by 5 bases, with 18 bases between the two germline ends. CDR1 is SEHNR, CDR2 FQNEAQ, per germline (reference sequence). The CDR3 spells CASSPFVGVEYGYTF. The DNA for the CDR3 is TGTGCCAGCAGCCCTTTTGTGGGGGTGGAATATGGCTACACCTTC.